The subject of this entry is one TCR beta chain. Its cognate antigen is unknown. The data were obtained in a study of beta chain features in type 1 diabetes. Across the study: When patients were set against healthy donors, age, gender and cell yields were similar. General study findings and limits: Diminished insertions and augmented deletions at VDJ junctions characterized type 1 diabetes patients. Type 1 diabetes patients had TCRB CDR3s that were shorter (moderately but significantly so) in all four CD4+ subsets.

Of the isolated RNA, all was reverse transcribed, and so the sequenced material was expressed TCRB transcripts. TCRdb keeps only in-frame clones here, not all; method: immunoSEQ multiplex PCR. The profile shows 110,000 to 150,000 clones, about a tenth of them singletons. Sorting produced populations that all topped 95% purity. The sequence derives from a young man in good health. The sequenced sample consisted of central memory CD4+ T cells from blood.

The DNA of the CDR3 is TGTGCCACAACAGGGGAAGGAGATACGCAGTATTTT. Translated: CATTGEGDTQYF. The rearrangement links TRBV7-9 to TRBJ2-3, with 7 bases identical to TRBD1. Germline lookup yields CDR1 SEHNR and CDR2 FQNEAQ (reference sequence). The CDR3 has 12 amino acids. Germline trimming cut 10 bases from V and 5 bases from J; bases unmatched to any gene: 6.